The 19 T cell receptor beta chains below all came from one sample that was sequenced in a study of beta chain features in type 1 diabetes. As every portion of the isolated RNA was reverse transcribed, the sequencing read expressed TCRB transcripts. Method: immunoSEQ multiplex PCR; TCRdb's copy keeps in-frame clones and lacks some. The repertoire consists of approximately 300,000 clones, with 11% occurring once and the leading ten covering under 0.02%. Sequences were obtained from naive CD4+ T cells from blood. Receptor source: a woman in her 30s in good health.

V usage is TRBV15 and J usage is TRBJ1-4; the match to TRBD1 covers 9 bases. This CDR3 region has 16 residues. The junction had 3 bases not matched to a gene; V was cut back by 0 bases and J by 4 bases. Per the germline V gene, CDR1 is LNHNV and CDR2 is YYDKDF (reference sequence). CDR3 sequence reads: CATSRDPGQGNEKLFF. The CDR3 region has the DNA TGTGCCACCAGCAGAGACCCGGGACAGGGTAATGAAAAACTGTTTTTT.

The sample holds a few counts of this clone. J is TRBJ2-1 and V is TRBV7-2; D might be TRBD1 (7 bases). The CDR3 runs to 15 residues. V lost 3 bases to trimming and J lost 6 bases, with 15 bases between them. The V gene's germline CDR1 is SGHTA and CDR2 FQGNSA. The CDR3 sequence is CASSFRQGGPNEQFF. The DNA for the CDR3 is TGTGCCAGCAGCTTTAGACAGGGAGGTCCCAATGAGCAGTTCTTC. The full variable domain, rest sourced from reference TRBV7-2 and TRBJ2-1, is GAGVSQSPSNKVTEKGKDVELRCDPISGHTALYWYRQSLGQGLEFLIYFQGNSAPDKSGLPSDRFSAERTGGSVSTLTIQRTQQEDSAVYLCASSFRQGGPNEQFFGPGTRLTVL.

The chain joins TRBV9 to TRBJ2-5; no clear D gene. The V and J ends lost 0 bases and 1 base respectively, with 10 bases between them. There are 15 residues in the CDR3. Germline CDR1 is SGDLS and CDR2 is YYNGEE. The CDR3 DNA follows: TGTGCCAGCAGCGTAGGGCAGGTTATCCAAGAGACCCAGTACTTC. This gives the protein CASSVGQVIQETQYF. The full variable domain, in which reference TRBV9 and TRBJ2-5 provide the parts outside the CDR3, is DSGVTQTPKHLITATGQRVTLRCSPRSGDLSVYWYQQSLDQGLQFLIQYYNGEERAKGNILERFSAQQFPDLHSELNLSSLELGDSALYFCASSVGQVIQETQYFGPGTRLLVL.

This clone was detected only a few times. The chain carries TRBV5-6 and TRBJ2-1, with 8 bases that match TRBD1. The germline V gene has CDR1 SGHDT and CDR2 YYEEEE. Trimming cost V 4 bases and J 4 bases; bases outside gene matches: 4. CDR3 length: 14 residues. The CDR3 loop reads CASSAGQVYNEQFF. In DNA form, the CDR3 reads TGTGCCAGCAGCGCGGGACAGGTTTACAATGAGCAGTTCTTC.

This clone was counted a few times. V usage is TRBV10-3 and J usage is TRBJ1-1; D may be TRBD1 (6 bases). Germline lookup yields CDR1 ENHRY and CDR2 SYGVKD. Trimming left V 6 bases short and J 5 bases short, with 19 bases between. This CDR3 region has 15 residues. As DNA, the CDR3 is TGTGCCATCAGACAGGGATCAGTCGGGTATACTGAAGCTTTCTTT. Amino acid sequence: CAIRQGSVGYTEAFF.

The J gene is TRBJ2-3, the V gene TRBV7-3, with 10 bases aligning to TRBD1. CDR1 is SGHTA, CDR2 FQGTGA, per germline. V was clipped by 5 bases and J by 4 bases; unmatched bases: 6. The CDR3 contains 15 residues. The DNA of the CDR3 is TGTGCCAGCAGCCAGACAGGGGGCATGTCAGATACGCAGTATTTT. Its translation is CASSQTGGMSDTQYF.

CDR3 sequence: CASSGQGAGETQYF. DNA of the CDR3: TGTGCCAGCAGTGGACAGGGGGCAGGGGAGACCCAGTACTTC. The chain combines TRBV2 with TRBJ2-5; 10 bases agree with TRBD1. This CDR3 is built from 14 residues. The germline CDR1 and CDR2 sequences are SNHLY and FYNNEI. Trimming removed 4 bases from V and 5 bases from J; junction bases left unmatched: 4.

The chain links TRBV9 to TRBJ2-3, with a weak D call TRBD2 (7 bases). With 6 bases removed from V and 2 bases from J, the gap between germline ends came to 16 bases. This CDR3 region has 15 residues. The germline V gene encodes CDR1 SGDLS and CDR2 YYNGEE. CDR3 loop: CASTLGGGNTDTQYF. The CDR3 nucleotides are TGTGCCAGCACCTTAGGGGGGGGAAACACAGATACGCAGTATTTT.

This clone came up a few times. The chain carries TRBV7-9 and TRBJ2-5; 12 positions match TRBD1. The J call is doubtful: the DNA matches TRBJ2-7 better. The CDR3 spans 16 residues. CDR1 is SEHNR, CDR2 FQNEAQ, per germline (reference sequence). The CDR3 here is CASSSGQGARFYEQYF. The CDR3 DNA follows: TGTGCCAGCAGCTCGGGACAGGGGGCGCGATTCTACGAGCAGTACTTC.

The V call is TRBV14, the J call TRBJ2-5; D remains ambiguous. CDR1 and CDR2 from the germline V gene are SGHDN and FVKESK. The CDR3 consists of 16 residues. V was pared by 1 base and J by 1 base, with 13 bases between. The CDR3 nucleotides read TGTGCCAGCAGCCAAGGGGCCCGCGTATTCCAAGAGACCCAGTACTTC. It is translated as CASSQGARVFQETQYF.

The chain employs TRBV7-9 and TRBJ2-1; the match to TRBD2 covers 13 bases. V trimming: 5 bases; J trimming: 9 bases; junction bases outside the gene matches: 4. In germline, CDR1 is SEHNR, CDR2 FQNEAQ (reference sequence). The CDR3 extends over 14 amino acids. Written as DNA, the CDR3 is TGTGCCAGCAGCAAAGGACTAGCGGGAGTTGAGCAGTTCTTC. Residues: CASSKGLAGVEQFF.

The rearrangement uses TRBV18 and TRBJ2-5; the D gene is possibly TRBD1 (5 bases). V gave up 3 bases and J gave up 5 bases, with 16 bases separating them. CDR3 length equals 15 residues. Germline V lookup: CDR1 KGHSH, CDR2 LQKENI. The CDR3 bases are TGTGCCAGCTCACCCCTCGACAGCACAATGGAGACCCAGTACTTC. It translates to CASSPLDSTMETQYF.

This chain joins TRBV5-4 and TRBJ2-3, with 8 bases aligning to TRBD2. This CDR3 region has 17 residues. From germline, CDR1 is SGHNT and CDR2 YYREEE (reference sequence). Trimming cost V 1 base and J 0 bases; bases outside gene matches: 7. Here the CDR3 DNA reads TGTGCCAGCAGCTTGTTTAAAGGCGGGAGGAGCACAGATACGCAGTATTTT. Residues: CASSLFKGGRSTDTQYF. Together with reference TRBV5-4 and TRBJ2-3, the CDR3 gives the full variable domain: ETGVTQSPTHLIKTRGQQVTLRCSSQSGHNTVSWYQQALGQGPQFIFQYYREEENGRGNFPPRFSGLQFPNYSSELNVNALELDDSALYLCASSLFKGGRSTDTQYFGPGTRLTVL.

J is TRBJ2-5 and V is TRBV29-1, with D perhaps matching TRBD1 (5 bases). The CDR3 covers 14 residues. The germline V and J ends were trimmed by 4 bases and 0 bases, with 12 bases remaining between them. CDR1 and CDR2 (germline): SQVTM, ANQGSEA. The CDR3 is CSVVSRTNQETQYF. DNA of the CDR3: TGCAGCGTTGTTAGCCGGACAAACCAAGAGACCCAGTACTTC.

This sequence joins TRBV5-1 and TRBJ2-7; D possibly corresponds to TRBD1 (5 bases). Germline V CDR1 and CDR2: SGHRS, YFSETQ. This CDR3 contains 15 residues. V lost 1 base and J lost 2, with 13 bases in between. This CDR3 reads CASSLSTAPTYEQYF. CDR3 coding DNA: TGCGCCAGCAGCTTGTCGACAGCACCGACCTACGAGCAGTACTTC.

The table lists this clone with a few counts. The chain is built from TRBV28 and TRBJ1-5, with D maybe TRBD1 (5 bases). Germline V gene lookup returns CDR1 MDHEN and CDR2 SYDVKM. This CDR3 is built from 12 residues. V lost 4 bases, J lost 5 bases, and 6 bases lay in between. CDR3 sequence reads: CASSSRDQPQHF. The CDR3 nucleotides read TGTGCCAGCAGTTCCAGGGATCAGCCCCAGCATTTT. Supplemented by reference TRBV28 and TRBJ1-5, the full variable domain reads DVKVTQSSRYLVKRTGEKVFLECVQDMDHENMFWYRQDPGLGLRLIYFSYDVKMKEKGDIPEGYSVSREKKERFSLILESASTNQTSMYLCASSSRDQPQHFGDGTRLSIL.

This rearrangement joins TRBV5-6 to TRBJ1-2, with 7 positions matching TRBD1. The germline gives CDR1 SGHDT, CDR2 YYEEEE. CDR3 length: 14 residues. J was trimmed by 3 bases and V by 4 bases; bases with no gene match: 6. The CDR3 sequence is CASSVRQGHYGYTF. The CDR3 nucleotides are TGTGCCAGCAGCGTGAGACAGGGCCACTATGGCTACACCTTC.

This rearrangement joins TRBV4-3 to TRBJ1-2; D gene ambiguous. CDR3 length: 12 amino acids. In germline, CDR1 is LGHNA, CDR2 YSLEER. V lost 0 bases and J 5 bases, leaving 4 bases between the germline ends. CDR3 region: CASSQDSYGYTF. The DNA for the CDR3 is TGCGCCAGCAGCCAAGACTCGTATGGCTACACCTTC.

This clone was found a few times. The chain recombines TRBV9 with TRBJ2-1; TRBD2 agrees at 8 bases. The CDR3 extends over 16 amino acids. Germline values: CDR1 SGDLS, CDR2 YYNGEE. With V trimmed by 5 bases and J by 6 bases, 13 bases remained unmatched. CDR3 bases: TGTGCCAGCAGTGGGGAGGGACTAGGCCGGGTCAATGAGCAGTTCTTC. The encoded protein is CASSGEGLGRVNEQFF.